This T cell receptor (beta chain) is from a study of technical replicates of blood from a few donors (dated by TCRdb to 2017 to 2019). Libraries came from the immunoSEQ multiplex PCR assay. In its TCRdb copy, this immuneACCESS table keeps in-frame sequences only and misses some clones. Where compared with another copy, unresolved V genes explain less than half of these, and the others have no known cause. The sample includes around 98,000 clones, with approximately 94% observed a single time. The biggest ten clones account for approximately 0.23% of the sample. About this clone itself: The specificity of this receptor is unknown. Base qualities were left out, and no much larger clone turns up one base away.

V is shortened by 5 bases, J by 6 bases, and the region joining them spans 11 bases. The CDR3 runs 13 amino acids, cysteine and phenylalanine included. Kept here is only the CDR3 DNA, which spans 39 bases and is read in frame from base 1. The germline V gene supplies CDR1 MDHEN and CDR2 SYDVKM. The specimen was T cells isolated from PBMCs. Here the chain combines TRBV28 and TRBJ2-1; D gene: possibly TRBD1, on 5 matching bases. This TCR was sampled from a human donor in good health. The DNA sequence reads TGTGCCAGCAGTGTGCCCCAGGGCAATGAGCAGTTCTTC. Translated, it reads CASSVPQGNEQFF. The reference TRBV28 and TRBJ2-1 proteins fill in what lies around the CDR3, so the full variable domain reads DVKVTQSSRYLVKRTGEKVFLECVQDMDHENMFWYRQDPGLGLRLIYFSYDVKMKEKGDIPEGYSVSREKKERFSLILESASTNQTSMYLCASSVPQGNEQFFGPGTRLTVL.